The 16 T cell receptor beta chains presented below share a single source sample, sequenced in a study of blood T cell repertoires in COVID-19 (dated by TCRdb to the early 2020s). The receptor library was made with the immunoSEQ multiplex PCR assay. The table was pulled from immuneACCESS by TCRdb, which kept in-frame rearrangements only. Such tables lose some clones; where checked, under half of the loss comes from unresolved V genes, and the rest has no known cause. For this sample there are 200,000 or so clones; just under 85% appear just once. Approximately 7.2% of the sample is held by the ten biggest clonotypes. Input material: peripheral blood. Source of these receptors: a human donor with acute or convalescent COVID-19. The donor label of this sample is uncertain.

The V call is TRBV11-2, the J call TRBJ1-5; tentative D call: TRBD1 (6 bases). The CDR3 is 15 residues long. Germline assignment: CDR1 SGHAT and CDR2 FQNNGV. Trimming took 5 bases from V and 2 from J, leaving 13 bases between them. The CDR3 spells CASSPLGAGNQPQHF. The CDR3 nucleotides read TGTGCCAGCAGCCCTTTGGGGGCTGGCAATCAGCCCCAGCATTTT.

CDR3 region: CASSLGQTQYF. CDR3 DNA: TGTGCCAGCAGTTTGGGCCAGACCCAGTACTTC. J is TRBJ2-5 and V is TRBV28, with D hard to call. This CDR3 spans 11 amino acids. Germline V gene data show CDR1 as MDHEN and CDR2 as SYDVKM. V was trimmed by 3 bases and J by 6 bases, leaving 5 bases between them.

CDR3 residues: CASSLGVGAQYF. The CDR3 DNA is TGTGCCAGCAGCTTAGGTGTAGGGGCCCAGTACTTC. The chain joins TRBV7-2 to TRBJ2-5; D may be TRBD1 (5 bases). Germline CDR1 is SGHTA and CDR2 is FQGNSA. The CDR3 has 12 amino acids. V was cut by 1 base and J by 9 bases, with 9 bases left in between.

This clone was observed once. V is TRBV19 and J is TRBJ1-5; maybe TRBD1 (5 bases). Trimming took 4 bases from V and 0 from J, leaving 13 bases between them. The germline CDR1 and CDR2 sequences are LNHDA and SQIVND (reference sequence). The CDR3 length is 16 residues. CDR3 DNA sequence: TGTGCCAGTAGTACCTCGACAGATTATAGCAATCAGCCCCAGCATTTT. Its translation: CASSTSTDYSNQPQHF.

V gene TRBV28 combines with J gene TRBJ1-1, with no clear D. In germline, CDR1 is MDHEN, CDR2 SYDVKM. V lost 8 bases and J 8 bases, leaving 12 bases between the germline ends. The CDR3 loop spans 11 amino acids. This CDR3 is CASYEVGEAFF. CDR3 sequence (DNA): TGTGCCAGCTACGAGGTCGGGGAAGCTTTCTTT.

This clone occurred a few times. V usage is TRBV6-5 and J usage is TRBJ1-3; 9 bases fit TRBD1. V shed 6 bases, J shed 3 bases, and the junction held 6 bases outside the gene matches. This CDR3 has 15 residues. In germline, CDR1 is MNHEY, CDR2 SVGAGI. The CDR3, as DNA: TGTGCCAGCAGGGGTACAGGGGGCAGTGGAAACACCATATATTTT. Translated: CASRGTGGSGNTIYF.

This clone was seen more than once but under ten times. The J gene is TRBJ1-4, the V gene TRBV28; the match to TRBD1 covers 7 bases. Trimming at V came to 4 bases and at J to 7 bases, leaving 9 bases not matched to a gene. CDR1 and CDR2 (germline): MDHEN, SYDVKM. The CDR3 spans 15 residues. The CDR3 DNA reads TGTGCCAGCAGTTCCCCGACAGGGTCAGGTGAAAAACTGTTTTTT. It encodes CASSSPTGSGEKLFF.

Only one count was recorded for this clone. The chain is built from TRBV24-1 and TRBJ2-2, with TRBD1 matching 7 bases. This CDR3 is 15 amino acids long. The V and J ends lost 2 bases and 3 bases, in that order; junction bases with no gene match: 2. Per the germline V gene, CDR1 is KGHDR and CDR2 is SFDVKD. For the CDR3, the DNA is TGTGCCACCAGTGATTCGGGACAGTACACCGGGGAGCTGTTTTTT. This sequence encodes CATSDSGQYTGELFF.

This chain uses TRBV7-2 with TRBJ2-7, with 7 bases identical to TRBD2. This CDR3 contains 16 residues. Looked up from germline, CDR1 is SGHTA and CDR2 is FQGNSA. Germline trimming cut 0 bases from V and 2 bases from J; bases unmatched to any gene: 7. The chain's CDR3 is CASSLAQLRGAYEQYF. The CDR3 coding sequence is TGTGCCAGCAGCTTAGCGCAGCTACGGGGGGCCTACGAGCAGTACTTC.

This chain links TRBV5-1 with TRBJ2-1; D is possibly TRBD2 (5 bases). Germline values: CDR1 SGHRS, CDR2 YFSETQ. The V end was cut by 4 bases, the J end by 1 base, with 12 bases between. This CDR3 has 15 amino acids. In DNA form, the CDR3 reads TGCGCCAGCAGCCCCTCCCGGGAATCCTACAATGAGCAGTTCTTC. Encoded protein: CASSPSRESYNEQFF.

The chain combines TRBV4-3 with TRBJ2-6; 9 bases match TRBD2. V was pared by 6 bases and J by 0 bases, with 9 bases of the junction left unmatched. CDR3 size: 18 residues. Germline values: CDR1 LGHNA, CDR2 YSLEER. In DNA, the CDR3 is TGCGCCAGCAGAGCCCCGGGACTAGCAATCTCTGGGGCCAACGTCCTGACTTTC. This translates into CASRAPGLAISGANVLTF.

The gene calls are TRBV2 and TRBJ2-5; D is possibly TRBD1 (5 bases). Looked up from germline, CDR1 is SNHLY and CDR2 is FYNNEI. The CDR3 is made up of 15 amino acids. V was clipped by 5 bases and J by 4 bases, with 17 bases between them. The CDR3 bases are TGTGCCAGCAGTTCAGAATCAGGGCTACGAGAGACCCAGTACTTC. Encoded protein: CASSSESGLRETQYF.

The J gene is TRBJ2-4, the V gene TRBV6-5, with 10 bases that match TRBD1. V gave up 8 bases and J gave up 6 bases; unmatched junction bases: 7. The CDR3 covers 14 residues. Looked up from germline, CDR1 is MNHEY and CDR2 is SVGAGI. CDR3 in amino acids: CASGDRGRGNIQYF. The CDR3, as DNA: TGTGCCAGCGGCGACAGGGGGCGCGGAAACATTCAGTACTTC.

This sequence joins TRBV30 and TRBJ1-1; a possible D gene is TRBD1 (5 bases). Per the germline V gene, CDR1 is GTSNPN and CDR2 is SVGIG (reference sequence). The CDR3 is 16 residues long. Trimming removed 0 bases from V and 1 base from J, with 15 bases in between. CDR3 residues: CAWSVVRGARNTEAFF. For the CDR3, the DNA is TGTGCCTGGAGTGTCGTTCGTGGGGCAAGGAACACTGAAGCTTTCTTT.

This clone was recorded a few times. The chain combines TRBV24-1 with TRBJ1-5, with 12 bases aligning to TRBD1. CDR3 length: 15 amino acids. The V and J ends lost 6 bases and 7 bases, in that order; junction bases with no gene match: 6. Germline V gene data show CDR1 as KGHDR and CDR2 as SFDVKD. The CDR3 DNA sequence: TGTGCCACCAGTTGGGGGACAGGGGGCGGACAGCCCCAGCATTTT. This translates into CATSWGTGGGQPQHF.

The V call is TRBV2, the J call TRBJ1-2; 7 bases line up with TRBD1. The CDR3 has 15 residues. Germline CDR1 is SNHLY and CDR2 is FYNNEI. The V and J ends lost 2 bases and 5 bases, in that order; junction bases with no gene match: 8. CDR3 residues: CASSESQGVSYGYTF. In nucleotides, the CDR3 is TGTGCCAGCAGTGAAAGTCAGGGGGTTAGTTATGGCTACACCTTC.